This TCR beta chain was obtained from a study of blood T cell repertoires in COVID-19. Profiled with immunoSEQ multiplex PCR; TCRdb holds only in-frame clones, not every one. The table includes 200,000 to 250,000 clones, 85% to 90% detected once. Germline lookup yields CDR1 SGHRS and CDR2 YFSETQ. The CDR3 contains 14 residues. The V end was cut by 3 bases, the J end by 3 bases, with 12 bases between. The sample was peripheral blood. The sequence came from a woman aged 45 to 65 with acute or convalescent COVID-19. This chain connects TRBV5-1 to TRBJ2-5; TRBD1 might be the D (6 bases). The chain's CDR3 is CASSWSEGEETQYF. CDR3 nucleotides: TGCGCCAGCAGCTGGAGCGAGGGGGAAGAGACCCAGTACTTC.